This T cell receptor beta chain stems from a study of early T cells in non-severe SARS-CoV-2 infection. V was pared by 1 base and J by 2 bases, with 11 bases between. Per the germline V gene, CDR1 is MNHNS and CDR2 is SASEGT. The CDR3 consists of 15 residues. One entry per CDR3 protein results from TCRdb running MiXCR on the 5' RACE reads. Among just under 65,000 distinct CDR3 sequences listed, 10% to 15% were seen once. This clonotype was seen many times. Its antigen is not identified. General study results and limits: Matching with VDJdb favored anti-spike CD8 responses (missing private and CD4 specificities).

The sequencing sample was made of whole blood. The clonotype was recovered from an adult who was a healthcare worker with PCR-confirmed SARS-CoV-2 infection or an uninfected control (not recorded which). The rearrangement links TRBV6-1 to TRBJ2-5, with D unclear. DNA of the CDR3: TGTGCCAGCAGTGAAGGGATTCTGATTCAAGAGACCCAGTACTTC. It translates to CASSEGILIQETQYF.